These 28 T cell receptor beta chains were sequenced from one sample in a study of Ad26.COV2.S vaccination and SARS-CoV-2 variants. Profiling relied on immunoSEQ multiplex PCR, and the TCRdb table lists in-frame clones only, not all of them. The sample includes around 450,000 clones, 90% seen only once; the top ten take 12%. Sample treatment: roughly 20 received Ad26.COV2.S at low or high dose, single or two shots; 5 received placebo; per-sample allocation not given. Vaccine and placebo recipients were sampled on day 63 after the first injection. The sample here was peripheral blood, taken in a trial of Ad26.COV2.S vaccine versus placebo. The receptors shown here come from a person between 18 and 65 years old who received the Ad26.COV2.S COVID-19 vaccine or a placebo.

The J gene is TRBJ2-7, the V gene TRBV27; the D gene is possibly TRBD1 (6 bases). V gave up 4 bases and J gave up 7 bases, with 14 bases separating them. CDR3 length: 13 residues. Germline-derived CDR1 and CDR2 are MNHEY and SMNVEV (reference sequence). CDR3 loop: CASSWGPQGEQYF. The CDR3 region has the DNA TGTGCCAGCAGTTGGGGCCCGCAGGGGGAGCAGTACTTC.

CDR3 bases: TGTGCCAGCAGCTTAGACAGCTATAGCAATCAGCCCCAGCATTTT. Translation: CASSLDSYSNQPQHF. The chain recombines TRBV7-2 with TRBJ1-5; unclear D gene. The V end was cut by 1 base, the J end by 0 bases, with 7 bases between. This CDR3 has 15 residues. Germline V lookup: CDR1 SGHTA, CDR2 FQGNSA. Complete variable domain (other parts from reference TRBV7-2 and TRBJ1-5): GAGVSQSPSNKVTEKGKDVELRCDPISGHTALYWYRQSLGQGLEFLIYFQGNSAPDKSGLPSDRFSAERTGGSVSTLTIQRTQQEDSAVYLCASSLDSYSNQPQHFGDGTRLSIL.

The V gene is TRBV28, the J gene TRBJ2-7, with 14 bases identical to TRBD2. CDR3 length: 15 amino acids. Germline V gives CDR1 MDHEN, CDR2 SYDVKM. Trimming cost V 4 bases and J 8 bases; bases outside gene matches: 7. CDR3 protein: CASSSAGLAGDKQYF. In DNA, the CDR3 is TGTGCCAGCAGTTCAGCGGGACTAGCGGGAGATAAGCAGTACTTC.

CDR3: CSVGMGGYIGNEQFF. The DNA of the CDR3 is TGCAGCGTTGGTATGGGGGGATATATCGGCAATGAGCAGTTCTTC. The V call is TRBV29-1, the J call TRBJ2-1; perhaps TRBD2 as D (6 bases). CDR1 and CDR2 from the germline V gene are SQVTM and ANQGSEA. This CDR3 is built from 15 residues. The V and J ends lost 4 bases and 6 bases respectively, with 19 bases between them.

The V gene is TRBV2, the J gene TRBJ2-2; 9 positions match TRBD1. The trim removed 6 bases at V and 4 bases at J, leaving 3 bases unmatched. The germline gives CDR1 SNHLY, CDR2 FYNNEI. This CDR3 region has 14 residues. The CDR3 here is CASRTGGGTGELFF. CDR3 nucleotides: TGTGCCAGCAGGACAGGGGGAGGCACCGGGGAGCTGTTTTTT.

The rearrangement joins TRBV7-2 to TRBJ2-6, with TRBD2 as a possible D gene (6 bases). This CDR3 is built from 17 residues. Germline V lookup: CDR1 SGHTA, CDR2 FQGNSA. V gave up 1 base and J gave up 3 bases, with 13 bases separating them. The CDR3: CASSLVGGLGGANVLTF. As DNA, the CDR3 is TGTGCCAGCAGCTTAGTGGGGGGATTAGGTGGGGCCAACGTCCTGACTTTC.

V usage is TRBV5-1 and J usage is TRBJ2-2; 10 bases match TRBD2. The CDR3 is 15 residues long. Trimming at V came to 4 bases and at J to 3 bases, leaving 3 bases not matched to a gene. Looked up from germline, CDR1 is SGHRS and CDR2 is YFSETQ. The CDR3, as DNA: TGCGCCAGCAGCGCCAGCGGGGGGGACACCGGGGAGCTGTTTTTT. It is translated as CASSASGGDTGELFF.

The genes are TRBV4-3 and TRBJ2-3, with 7 bases lining up with TRBD2. The germline V gene encodes CDR1 LGHNA and CDR2 YSLEER. Germline trimming cut 0 bases from V and 2 bases from J; bases unmatched to any gene: 8. The CDR3 extends over 17 amino acids. CDR3 region: CASSQETASGYTDTQYF. CDR3 bases: TGCGCCAGCAGCCAAGAAACGGCTAGCGGTTACACAGATACGCAGTATTTT.

The gene calls are TRBV3-1 (or the pseudogene TRBV3-2) and TRBJ2-5; D remains ambiguous. There are 13 residues in the CDR3. The germline V gene has CDR1 LGHDT and CDR2 YNNKEL (reference sequence). Trimming removed 2 bases from V and 7 bases from J, with 11 bases in between. The CDR3 here is CASSQSPDGTQYF. The CDR3 bases are TGTGCCAGCAGCCAAAGTCCCGACGGGACCCAGTACTTC.

The rearrangement joins TRBV6-5 to TRBJ1-2; possible D gene TRBD1, 5 bases. V was pared by 7 bases and J by 6 bases, with 15 bases between. There are 13 residues in the CDR3. Germline CDR1 and CDR2: MNHEY and SVGAGI. In DNA form, the CDR3 reads TGTGCCAGCACTCCCCGGGGGTTGGATGGCTACACCTTC. It specifies CASTPRGLDGYTF.

The chain couples TRBV6-1 to TRBJ1-4; tentatively, D is TRBD1 (5 bases). Trimming shortened V by 4 bases and J by 0 bases, and 18 bases separated the two germline ends. CDR3 length: 18 residues. Germline CDR1 reads MNHNS; CDR2 reads SASEGT. The CDR3 protein is CASSAQHRFWATNEKLFF. The CDR3 DNA is TGTGCCAGCAGTGCGCAACACAGGTTCTGGGCAACTAATGAAAAACTGTTTTTT.

The rearrangement joins TRBV5-1 to TRBJ2-7, with D hard to call. The V gene's germline CDR1 is SGHRS and CDR2 YFSETQ. CDR3 length: 14 amino acids. The V end was cut by 0 bases, the J end by 0 bases, with 7 bases between. The CDR3 here is CASSLVGRSYEQYF. DNA of the CDR3: TGCGCCAGCAGCTTGGTTGGCCGCTCCTACGAGCAGTACTTC.

The chain employs TRBV4-3 and TRBJ2-3; D gene unclear. V was pared by 4 bases and J by 6 bases, with 11 bases between. CDR3 length: 13 amino acids. CDR1 is LGHNA and CDR2 is YSLEER in the germline V gene. CDR3 DNA sequence: TGCGCCAGCAGCCGGACCTTACGGGATACGCAGTATTTT. It codes for CASSRTLRDTQYF.

V gene TRBV20-1 combines with J gene TRBJ2-7, with D uncertain. The germline V and J ends were trimmed by 3 bases and 3 bases, with 21 bases remaining between them. The CDR3 has 16 residues. Germline V CDR1 and CDR2: DFQATT, SNEGSKA (reference sequence). The CDR3, as DNA: TGCAGTGCTAGTGTCGCTGGCTCCATCGGGTTCTACGAGCAGTACTTC. Its protein product is CSASVAGSIGFYEQYF.

This clone was picked up one time. The J gene is TRBJ2-7, the V gene TRBV4-1; 9 bases are shared with TRBD1. The CDR3 length is 16 residues. With 0 bases clipped from V and 2 bases from J, the junction kept 5 bases outside the gene matches. Germline V gives CDR1 MGHRA, CDR2 YSYEKL. The CDR3 reads CASSQDLGQGAYEQYF. CDR3 bases: TGCGCCAGCAGCCAAGATCTGGGACAGGGCGCCTACGAGCAGTACTTC.

The gene calls are TRBV7-9 and TRBJ2-1, with a tentative D call TRBD2 (6 bases). Deletions cut 4 bases from V and 3 bases from J, with 10 bases between. CDR3 length equals 14 residues. Looked up from germline, CDR1 is SEHNR and CDR2 is FQNEAQ (reference sequence). The CDR3 nucleotides are TGTGCCAGCAGCTATGGGGGAGGCTACAATGAGCAGTTCTTC. It is translated as CASSYGGGYNEQFF. Combining the CDR3 with reference TRBV7-9 and TRBJ2-1 gives the whole variable domain DTGVSQNPRHKITKRGQNVTFRCDPISEHNRLYWYRQTLGQGPEFLTYFQNEAQLEKSRLLSDRFSAERPKGSFSTLEIQRTEQGDSAMYLCASSYGGGYNEQFFGPGTRLTVL.

This sequence joins TRBV25-1 and TRBJ2-1; 8 bases align to TRBD2. Germline CDR1 is MGHDK and CDR2 is SYGVNS. The CDR3 covers 15 residues. After removal of 3 bases from V and 8 bases from J, the junction contained 9 bases not matched to a gene. For the CDR3, the DNA is TGTGCCAGCAGTGAGTCACTAGCGGAAGGCGATGAGCAGTTCTTC. Translated, it gives CASSESLAEGDEQFF.

The chain is built from TRBV6-6 and TRBJ1-2; D not certain. V lost 1 base, J lost 3 bases, and 12 bases lay in between. CDR1 MNHNY and CDR2 SVGAGI come from the germline V gene (reference sequence). The CDR3 totals 15 residues. CDR3 sequence reads: CASSYLPGIDYGYTF. The CDR3 nucleotides read TGTGCCAGCAGTTACTTGCCTGGGATTGACTATGGCTACACCTTC.

The genes are TRBV14 and TRBJ2-7; no clear D. Germline assignment: CDR1 SGHDN and CDR2 FVKESK. The length of the CDR3 is 14 residues. V shed 1 base and J shed 0 bases, with 7 bases lying between them. The CDR3 DNA sequence: TGTGCCAGCAGCCAAGCGCAAAGCTCCTACGAGCAGTACTTC. Amino acid sequence: CASSQAQSSYEQYF.

The chain has TRBV7-2 and TRBJ1-5; tentatively, D is TRBD1 (5 bases). Trimming took 5 bases from V and 0 from J, leaving 8 bases between them. Looked up from germline, CDR1 is SGHTA and CDR2 is FQGNSA. The CDR3 consists of 14 residues. The CDR3 region is CASSKTVSNQPQHF. The CDR3 region has the DNA TGTGCCAGCAGCAAGACAGTTAGCAATCAGCCCCAGCATTTT.

The CDR3 sequence: CASSLAGQGGRNEQYF. CDR3 coding DNA: TGTGCCAGCAGCTTGGCCGGGCAGGGGGGACGGAACGAGCAGTACTTC. The chain couples TRBV5-6 to TRBJ2-7; a possible D gene is TRBD1 (7 bases). Germline V lookup: CDR1 SGHDT, CDR2 YYEEEE. Trimming removed 0 bases at V and 5 bases at J, with 18 bases between. The CDR3 has 16 amino acids. Drawing the rest from reference TRBV5-6 and TRBJ2-7, the complete variable domain is DAGVTQSPTHLIKTRGQQVTLRCSPKSGHDTVSWYQQALGQGPQFIFQYYEEEERQRGNFPDRFSGHQFPNYSSELNVNALLLGDSALYLCASSLAGQGGRNEQYFGPGTRLTVT.

The V gene is TRBV4-3, the J gene TRBJ2-7; 10 nucleotides agree with TRBD1. V was clipped by 0 bases and J by 2 bases; unmatched bases: 4. This CDR3 region has 16 residues. The V gene's germline CDR1 is LGHNA and CDR2 YSLEER. Written as DNA, the CDR3 is TGCGCCAGCAGCCAAGATGGGACAGGGGAGGCCTACGAGCAGTACTTC. It encodes CASSQDGTGEAYEQYF.

The chain is built from TRBV6-5 and TRBJ1-1; 7 bases align to TRBD1. V lost 0 bases to trimming and J lost 7 bases; unmatched junction nucleotides: 8. Germline assignment: CDR1 MNHEY and CDR2 SVGAGI. CDR3 size: 15 residues. The CDR3 nucleotides are TGTGCCAGCAGTTACTCGACAGGGCGAAGTGGTGAAGCTTTCTTT. It codes for CASSYSTGRSGEAFF.

Of note for this clone: At one end the junction does not follow the germline gene, possibly because of a read error. The chain links TRBV6-6 to TRBJ1-5; weak D call: TRBD1 (5 bases). Germline loops: CDR1 MNHNY, CDR2 SVGAGI (reference sequence). The CDR3 contains 15 residues. CDR3 DNA: TGTGCCAGCAGATATACCTCCAGGGACCATCAACCCCAGCATTTT. Amino acids: CASRYTSRDHQPQHF.

V usage is TRBV5-4 and J usage is TRBJ2-3; either TRBD1 or TRBD2 may fit D (5 bases each). CDR1 and CDR2 (germline): SGHNT, YYREEE (reference sequence). The V and J ends lost 6 bases and 9 bases respectively, with 14 bases between them. CDR3 length: 12 amino acids. The CDR3 region has the DNA TGTGCCAGCACAAGTCCGGGGACGACGCAGTATTTT. Translated, it gives CASTSPGTTQYF. The whole variable domain, filled in from reference TRBV5-4 and TRBJ2-3, reads ETGVTQSPTHLIKTRGQQVTLRCSSQSGHNTVSWYQQALGQGPQFIFQYYREEENGRGNFPPRFSGLQFPNYSSELNVNALELDDSALYLCASTSPGTTQYFGPGTRLTVL.

The chain carries TRBV7-9 and TRBJ2-5, with 10 bases aligning to TRBD2. Germline-derived CDR1 and CDR2 are SEHNR and FQNEAQ (reference sequence). The CDR3 is made up of 19 amino acids. Trimming took 2 bases from V and 3 from J; bases not matched to a gene: 15. The CDR3, as DNA: TGTGCCAGCAGCTTATTAGGGGTAGCGGGAGGTATCTTTAAAGAGACCCAGTACTTC. This sequence encodes CASSLLGVAGGIFKETQYF.

The V and J genes are TRBV21-1 and TRBJ2-7. TRBV21-1 is classified as a pseudogene. This CDR3 is built from 18 residues. In DNA, the CDR3 is TGTGCCAGCAGCAAAGCACGATGGGGTCCGTTCTTTTTCCACGAGCAGTACTTC. This codes for CASSKARWGPFFFHEQYF.

This clone was observed a single time. The chain combines TRBV19 with TRBJ1-1, with D unclear. This CDR3 comprises 14 residues. In germline, CDR1 is LNHDA, CDR2 SQIVND (reference sequence). Trimming took 0 bases from V and 1 from J, leaving 6 bases between them. DNA of the CDR3: TGTGCCAGTAGTATAGATAACGGGAACACTGAAGCTTTCTTT. This gives the protein CASSIDNGNTEAFF. The full variable domain, rest sourced from reference TRBV19 and TRBJ1-1, is DGGITQSPKYLFRKEGQNVTLSCEQNLNHDAMYWYRQDPGQGLRLIYYSQIVNDFQKGDIAEGYSVSREKKESFPLTVTSAQKNPTAFYLCASSIDNGNTEAFFGQGTRLTVV.